This entry lists 10 T cell receptor beta chains sequenced from one sample in a study of T-cell reconstitution after alpha-beta-depleted transplantation in children. Unique molecular identifiers were used in preparing the TCRbeta library. MiXCR, applied by TCRdb to the PCR reads, yields one record per CDR3 protein. The repertoire holds around 800,000 distinct CDR3 sequences, approximately 15% seen once, with approximately 4.5% in the top ten. The source material was PBMCs, mostly from graft donor cells, sampled 360 days after TCRalphabeta/CD19-depleted stem cell transplant. The source is a male patient between 10 and 17 years old who had a stem cell transplant for acute lymphoblastic leukemia, so the T cells may come from the graft donor.

The V and J genes are TRBV12-3 or TRBV12-4 and TRBJ2-3; TRBD2 matches at 10 bases. This CDR3 comprises 17 residues. Trimming at V came to 1 base and at J to 5 bases, leaving 9 bases not matched to a gene. The DNA for the CDR3 is TGTGCCAGCAGTTTAGGCATGAGGGCTAGCGGGAGAGATACGCAGTATTTT. Its translation: CASSLGMRASGRDTQYF.

This clonotype came up many times. The chain employs TRBV10-1 and TRBJ2-5; D perhaps matches TRBD1 (6 bases). The length of the CDR3 is 15 residues. Trimming pared 2 bases from V and 4 bases from J, leaving 14 bases between. The V gene's germline CDR1 is WNHNN and CDR2 SYGVQD (reference sequence). CDR3 coding DNA: TGCGCCAGCAGTGAGGTCGCAGGGGTAGGAGAGACCCAGTACTTC. As protein: CASSEVAGVGETQYF.

The chain carries TRBV15 and TRBJ1-3, with 7 bases fitting TRBD1. There are 14 residues in the CDR3. The V gene end was trimmed by 4 bases and the J gene end by 8 bases; junction bases not matched to a gene: 8. CDR1 and CDR2 (germline): LNHNV, YYDKDF (reference sequence). Written as DNA, the CDR3 is TGTGCCACCAGCACGGGACAGACCGGGGACACCATATATTTT. Translation: CATSTGQTGDTIYF.

This clonotype turned up a few times. The rearrangement uses TRBV6-5 and TRBJ2-3; 8 bases align to TRBD2. Germline values: CDR1 MNHEY, CDR2 SVGAGI. The J segment lost 6 bases and the V segment lost 2 bases, leaving 7 bases of the junction unmatched. The CDR3 covers 15 residues. CDR3 residues: CASSYGGRLWDTQYF. Here the CDR3 DNA reads TGTGCCAGCAGTTACGGCGGGAGGCTATGGGATACGCAGTATTTT.

This clonotype came up a few times. This chain links TRBV5-1 with TRBJ2-4, with 10 bases aligning to TRBD2. Germline CDR1 reads SGHRS; CDR2 reads YFSETQ. The V segment lost 4 bases and the J segment 8 bases; nucleotides outside the gene matches: 9. This CDR3 spans 15 amino acids. The CDR3 nucleotides are TGCGCCAGCAGCGGGCAGCGGGGGGGGGCGCACATTCAGTACTTC. Protein product: CASSGQRGGAHIQYF.

This clonotype was picked up a small number of times. This chain connects TRBV6-4 to TRBJ2-3, with D unresolved. The CDR3 has 12 residues. V dropped 8 bases and J dropped 6 bases, with 12 bases sitting between them. Germline V CDR1 and CDR2: MRHNA, SNTAGT. The CDR3 spells CASSINADTQYF. In DNA form, the CDR3 reads TGTGCCAGCTCCATAAACGCCGATACGCAGTATTTT.

This clonotype was seen only a few times. V usage is TRBV29-1 and J usage is TRBJ1-1; 7 bases agree with TRBD1. CDR1 is SQVTM, CDR2 ANQGSEA, per germline. The CDR3 extends over 13 amino acids. The V segment lost 7 bases and the J segment 2 bases; nucleotides outside the gene matches: 7. The DNA for the CDR3 is TGCAGCGACCCCGGGACAGACAACACTGAAGCTTTCTTT. It codes for CSDPGTDNTEAFF.

V usage is TRBV3-1 and J usage is TRBJ1-5; TRBD1 agrees at 7 bases. CDR1 LGHDT and CDR2 YNNKEL come from the germline V gene (reference sequence). Unmatched junction bases numbered 10, after V lost 2 bases and J lost 6 bases. The CDR3 has 16 residues. The CDR3: CASSQFYGTDFQPQHF. The CDR3 DNA sequence: TGTGCCAGCAGCCAATTCTATGGGACAGACTTTCAGCCCCAGCATTTT.

This chain links TRBV11-3 with TRBJ2-1; 9 nucleotides line up with TRBD1. Germline CDR1 is SGHNT and CDR2 is YENEEA. CDR3 size: 15 residues. V dropped 0 bases and J dropped 9; count of bases not matched to a gene: 6. The CDR3 nucleotides are TGTGCCAGCAGCTTAGAAGGACAGGGGAGCCCTGAGCAGTTCTTC. Protein sequence: CASSLEGQGSPEQFF.

This clonotype was detected a few times. The CDR3 spells CASSPVIRGGNTGELFF. In nucleotides, the CDR3 is TGCGCCAGCAGCCCCGTCATAAGGGGGGGGAACACCGGGGAGCTGTTTTTT. The chain uses TRBV4-1 and TRBJ2-2; a possible D gene is TRBD2 (7 bases). The CDR3 has 17 residues. Germline loops: CDR1 MGHRA, CDR2 YSYEKL. Trimming left V 4 bases short and J 1 base short, with 16 bases between.